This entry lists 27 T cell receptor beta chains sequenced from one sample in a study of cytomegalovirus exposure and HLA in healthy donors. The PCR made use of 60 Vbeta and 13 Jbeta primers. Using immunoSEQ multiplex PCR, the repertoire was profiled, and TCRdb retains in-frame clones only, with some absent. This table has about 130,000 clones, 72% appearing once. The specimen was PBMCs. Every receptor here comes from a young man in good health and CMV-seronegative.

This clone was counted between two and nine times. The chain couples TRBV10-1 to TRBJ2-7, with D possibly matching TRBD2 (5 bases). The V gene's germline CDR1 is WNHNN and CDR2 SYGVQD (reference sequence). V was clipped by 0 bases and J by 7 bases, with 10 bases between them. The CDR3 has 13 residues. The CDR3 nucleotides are TGCGCCAGCAGTGAGTCGGCTCAGCGGGAGCAGTACTTC. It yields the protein CASSESAQREQYF.

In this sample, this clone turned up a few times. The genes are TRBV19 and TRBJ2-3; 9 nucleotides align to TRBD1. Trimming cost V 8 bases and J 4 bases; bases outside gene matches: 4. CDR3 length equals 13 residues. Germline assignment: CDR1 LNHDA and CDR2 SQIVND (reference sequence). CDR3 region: CASGTGLADTQYF. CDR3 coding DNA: TGTGCCAGTGGGACAGGGCTTGCAGATACGCAGTATTTT. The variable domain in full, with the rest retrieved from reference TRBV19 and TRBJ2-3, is DGGITQSPKYLFRKEGQNVTLSCEQNLNHDAMYWYRQDPGQGLRLIYYSQIVNDFQKGDIAEGYSVSREKKESFPLTVTSAQKNPTAFYLCASGTGLADTQYFGPGTRLTVL.

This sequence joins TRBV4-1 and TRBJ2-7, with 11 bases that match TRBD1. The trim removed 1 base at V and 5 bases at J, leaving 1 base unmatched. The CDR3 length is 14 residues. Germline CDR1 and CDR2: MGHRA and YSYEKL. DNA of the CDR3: TGCGCCAGCAGCCAAGGGACAGGGGGCAACGAGCAGTACTTC. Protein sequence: CASSQGTGGNEQYF.

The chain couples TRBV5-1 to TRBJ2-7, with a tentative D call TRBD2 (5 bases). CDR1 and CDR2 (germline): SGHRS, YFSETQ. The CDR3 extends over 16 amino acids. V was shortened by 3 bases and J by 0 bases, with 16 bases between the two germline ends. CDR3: CASSYASGSSSYEQYF. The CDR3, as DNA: TGCGCCAGCAGCTATGCGTCGGGGTCGAGCTCCTACGAGCAGTACTTC.

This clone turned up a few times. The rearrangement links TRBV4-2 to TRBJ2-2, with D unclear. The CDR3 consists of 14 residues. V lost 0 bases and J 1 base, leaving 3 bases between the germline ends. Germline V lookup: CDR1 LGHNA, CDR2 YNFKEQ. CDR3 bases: TGTGCCAGCAGCCAAGACAAGAACACCGGGGAGCTGTTTTTT. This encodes CASSQDKNTGELFF.

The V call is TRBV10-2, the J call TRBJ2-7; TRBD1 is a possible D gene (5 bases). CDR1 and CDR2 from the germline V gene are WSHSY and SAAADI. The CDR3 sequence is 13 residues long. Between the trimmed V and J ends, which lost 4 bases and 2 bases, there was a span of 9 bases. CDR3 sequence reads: CASSVTETYEQYF. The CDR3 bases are TGCGCCAGCAGTGTGACAGAGACCTACGAGCAGTACTTC.

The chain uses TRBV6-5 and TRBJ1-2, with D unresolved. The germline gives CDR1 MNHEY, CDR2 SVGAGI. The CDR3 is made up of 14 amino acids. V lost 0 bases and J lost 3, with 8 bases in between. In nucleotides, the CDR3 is TGTGCCAGCAGTTACTCGCCGTCAGACTATGGCTACACCTTC. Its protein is CASSYSPSDYGYTF.

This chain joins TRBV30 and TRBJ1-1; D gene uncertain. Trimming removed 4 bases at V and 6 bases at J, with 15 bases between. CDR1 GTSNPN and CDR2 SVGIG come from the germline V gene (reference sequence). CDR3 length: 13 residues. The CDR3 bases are TGTGCCTGGATAGGCAGGCCGAGGGCTGAAGCTTTCTTT. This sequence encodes CAWIGRPRAEAFF.

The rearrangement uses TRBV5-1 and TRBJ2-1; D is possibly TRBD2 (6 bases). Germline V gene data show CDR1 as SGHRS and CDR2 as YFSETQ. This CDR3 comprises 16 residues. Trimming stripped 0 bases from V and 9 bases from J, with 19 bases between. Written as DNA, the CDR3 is TGCGCCAGCAGCTTGGGGGACTTACCAGCAGGGTCTGAGCAGTTCTTC. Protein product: CASSLGDLPAGSEQFF.

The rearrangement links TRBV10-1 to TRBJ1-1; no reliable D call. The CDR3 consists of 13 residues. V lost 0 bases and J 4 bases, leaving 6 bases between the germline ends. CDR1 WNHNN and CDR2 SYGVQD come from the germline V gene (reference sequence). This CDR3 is CASSESPGTEAFF. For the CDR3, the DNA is TGCGCCAGCAGTGAGTCGCCAGGCACTGAAGCTTTCTTT.

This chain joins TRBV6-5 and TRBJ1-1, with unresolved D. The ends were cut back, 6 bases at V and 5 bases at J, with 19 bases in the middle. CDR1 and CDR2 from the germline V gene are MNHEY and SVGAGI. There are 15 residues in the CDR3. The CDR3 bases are TGTGCCAGCAGCCTCAACGGGGTAGGTTGGACTGAAGCTTTCTTT. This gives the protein CASSLNGVGWTEAFF.

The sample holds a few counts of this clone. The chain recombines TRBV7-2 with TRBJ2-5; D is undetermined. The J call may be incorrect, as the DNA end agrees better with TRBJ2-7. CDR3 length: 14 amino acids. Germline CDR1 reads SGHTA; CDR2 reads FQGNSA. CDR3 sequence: CASSPLFRDYEQYF. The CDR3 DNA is TGTGCCAGCAGCCCCCTTTTTAGGGACTACGAGCAGTACTTC.

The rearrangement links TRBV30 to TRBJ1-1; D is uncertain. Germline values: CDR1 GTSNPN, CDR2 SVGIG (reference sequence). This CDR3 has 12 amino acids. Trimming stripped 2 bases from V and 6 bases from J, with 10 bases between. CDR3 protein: CAWSITRAEAFF. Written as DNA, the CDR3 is TGTGCCTGGAGTATAACTCGCGCTGAAGCTTTCTTT.

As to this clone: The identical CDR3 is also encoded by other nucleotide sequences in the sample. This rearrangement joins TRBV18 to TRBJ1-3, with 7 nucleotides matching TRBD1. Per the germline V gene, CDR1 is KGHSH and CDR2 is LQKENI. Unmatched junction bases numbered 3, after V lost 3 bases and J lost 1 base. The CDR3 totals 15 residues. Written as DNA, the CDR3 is TGTGCCAGCTCACCCCAGGGGGGATCTGGAAACACCATATATTTT. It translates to CASSPQGGSGNTIYF.

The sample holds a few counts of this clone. The CDR3 spells CASSFNEGATEAFF. The CDR3 coding sequence is TGTGCCAGCAGCTTTAACGAGGGGGCCACTGAAGCTTTCTTT. The J gene is TRBJ1-1, the V gene TRBV7-3; 7 nucleotides align to TRBD1. J lost 4 bases, V lost 3 bases, and 5 bases had no gene match. Germline CDR1 reads SGHTA; CDR2 reads FQGTGA. The CDR3 totals 14 residues.

This CDR3 reads CASIIDRVRDGELFF. The DNA for the CDR3 is TGTGCCAGCATAATCGACAGGGTCCGGGACGGGGAGCTGTTTTTT. The chain couples TRBV2 to TRBJ2-2; 7 bases match TRBD1. Germline V lookup: CDR1 SNHLY, CDR2 FYNNEI. The length of the CDR3 is 15 residues. Losses at the gene ends were 7 bases for V and 7 bases for J; bases not matched to a gene: 12.

The chain's CDR3 is CASSLLGEKLFF. The DNA for the CDR3 is TGTGCCAGCAGCCTCCTAGGCGAAAAACTGTTTTTT. V is TRBV4-2 and J is TRBJ1-4; D gene ambiguous. Trimming left V 4 bases short and J 8 bases short, with 8 bases between. There are 12 residues in the CDR3. Germline V gene data show CDR1 as LGHNA and CDR2 as YNFKEQ.

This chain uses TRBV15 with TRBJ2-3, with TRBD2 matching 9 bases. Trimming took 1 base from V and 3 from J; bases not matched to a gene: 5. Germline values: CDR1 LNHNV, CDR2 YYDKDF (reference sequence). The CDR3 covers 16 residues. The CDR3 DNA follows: TGTGCCACCAGCAGAGGTGGTAGCGGGGGAACAGATACGCAGTATTTT. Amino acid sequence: CATSRGGSGGTDTQYF.

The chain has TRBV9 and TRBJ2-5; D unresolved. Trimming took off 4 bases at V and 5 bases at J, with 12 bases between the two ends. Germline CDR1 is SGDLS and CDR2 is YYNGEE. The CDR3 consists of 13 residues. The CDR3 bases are TGTGCCAGCAGCCGACGGGTCCGGGAGACCCAGTACTTC. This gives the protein CASSRRVRETQYF.

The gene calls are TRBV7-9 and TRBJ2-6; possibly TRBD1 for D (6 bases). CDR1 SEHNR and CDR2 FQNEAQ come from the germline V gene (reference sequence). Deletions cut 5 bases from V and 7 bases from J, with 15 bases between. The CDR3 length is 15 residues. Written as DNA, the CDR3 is TGTGCCAGCAGCCCTCCAGTAGGGGGAGCCAACGTCCTGACTTTC. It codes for CASSPPVGGANVLTF. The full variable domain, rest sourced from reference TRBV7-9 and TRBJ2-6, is DTGVSQNPRHKITKRGQNVTFRCDPISEHNRLYWYRQTLGQGPEFLTYFQNEAQLEKSRLLSDRFSAERPKGSFSTLEIQRTEQGDSAMYLCASSPPVGGANVLTFGAGSRLTVL.

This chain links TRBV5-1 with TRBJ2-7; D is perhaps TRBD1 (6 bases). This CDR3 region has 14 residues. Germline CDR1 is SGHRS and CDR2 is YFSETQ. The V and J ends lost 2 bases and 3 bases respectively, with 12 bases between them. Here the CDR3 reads CASSLPGQNYEQYF. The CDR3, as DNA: TGCGCCAGCAGCTTACCGGGACAAAACTACGAGCAGTACTTC.

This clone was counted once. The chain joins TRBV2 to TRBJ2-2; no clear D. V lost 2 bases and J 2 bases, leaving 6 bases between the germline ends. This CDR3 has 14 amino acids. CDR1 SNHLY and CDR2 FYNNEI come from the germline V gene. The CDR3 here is CASSELVNTGELFF. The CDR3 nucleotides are TGTGCCAGCAGTGAACTTGTAAACACCGGGGAGCTGTTTTTT.

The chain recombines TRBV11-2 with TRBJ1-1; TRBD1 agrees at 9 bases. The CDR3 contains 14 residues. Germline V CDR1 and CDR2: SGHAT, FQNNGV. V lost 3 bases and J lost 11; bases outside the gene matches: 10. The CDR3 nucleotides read TGTGCCAGCAGCTTCGGACAGGGGTACGAGGGGGCTTTCTTT. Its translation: CASSFGQGYEGAFF.

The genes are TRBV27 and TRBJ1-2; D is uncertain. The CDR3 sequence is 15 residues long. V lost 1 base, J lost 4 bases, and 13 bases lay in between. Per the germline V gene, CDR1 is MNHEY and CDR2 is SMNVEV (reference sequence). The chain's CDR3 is CASSLFSQEGYGYTF. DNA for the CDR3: TGTGCCAGCAGTTTATTCAGCCAGGAAGGCTATGGCTACACCTTC.

The CDR3 region has the DNA TGTGCCATCAGCCCGGCGGACAGCGCCATGAACACTGAAGCTTTCTTT. This gives the protein CAISPADSAMNTEAFF. The rearrangement uses TRBV10-3 and TRBJ1-1; tentatively, D is TRBD1 (6 bases). There are 16 residues in the CDR3. Germline CDR1 is ENHRY and CDR2 is SYGVKD. The V gene lost 6 bases and the J gene lost 0 bases, with 17 bases spanning the gap.

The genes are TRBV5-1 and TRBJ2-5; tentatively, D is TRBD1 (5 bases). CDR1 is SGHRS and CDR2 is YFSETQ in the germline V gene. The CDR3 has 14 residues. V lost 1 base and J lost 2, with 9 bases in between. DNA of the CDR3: TGCGCCAGCAGCTTGAACTCAGGGCAAGAGACCCAGTACTTC. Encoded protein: CASSLNSGQETQYF.

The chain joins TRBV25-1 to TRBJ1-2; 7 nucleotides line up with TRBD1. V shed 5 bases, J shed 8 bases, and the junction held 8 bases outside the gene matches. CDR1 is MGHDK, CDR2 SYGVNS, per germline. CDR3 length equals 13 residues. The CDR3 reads CASSPRQGLGYTF. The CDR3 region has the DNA TGTGCCAGCAGTCCTCGACAGGGTTTAGGCTACACCTTC.